This T cell receptor (beta chain) is drawn from a study of cytomegalovirus exposure and HLA in healthy donors (dated by TCRdb to the late 2010s). For the wider study: An earlier analysis of approximately 600 of the donors reported 250 to 350 Gb of sequence data and some 120 million unique TCR beta sequences from about 179 million T cells. An early release that covered about 600 HLA-typed donors contained approximately 300 gigabases of sequencing data and some 87 million unique TCR sequences. The genetic ancestry cluster associated with self-reported Caucasian donors included about 81% of the approximately 430 genotyped donors. The aim of the study was to test whether cataloging public T cell receptors could identify signatures of past pathogen exposure. The T cell repertoires of several hundred subjects were profiled by immunosequencing and related to cytomegalovirus serostatus. A separate validation cohort of about 110 different subjects was used in addition to the roughly 670-subject first cohort. To predict cytomegalovirus infection status, the study brought together high-throughput TCR immunosequencing, statistical association of individual TCRs with disease status, and machine learning. In a later analysis, previously published TCR beta repertoires from roughly 710 donors were re-analyzed and high-resolution HLA genotyping was added so that TCR occurrence patterns could be studied. The later analysis used no new phenotypic data to find candidate immune exposures, relying instead on TCR beta sequences and their occurrence across donors. To decide whether each TCR beta V gene segment behaved as functional or pseudogenic, an earlier analysis of some 580 of the donors relied on high-throughput TCR beta sequencing. Alongside the repertoire data, information on donor age, sex, ethnicity and CMV serostatus was compiled. A later genetic analysis used genome-wide SNP genotypes for about 65% of the 666 donors, treating that subset as a discovery cohort. All discovery cohort repertoires had been generated on a single sequencing platform. Both class I and class II loci were covered by HLA typing, at four-digit resolution. The number of donors typed differed by locus, with 629-630 for A, B, C, DRB1 and DQB1, around 560 for DQA1, 606 for DPA1, and some 470 for DPB1. Because of strong linkage in the cohort, five DR-DQ haplotypes were treated as single units for association and clustering. On average, approximately 250,000 unique TCR beta nucleotide sequences were sequenced per donor among roughly 430 genotyped donors of the cohort, with roughly 20% of those sequences being non-productive. Points the paper makes about the study in general: The classifier was reported to diagnose cytomegalovirus status with high specificity and sensitivity in both the original cohort and the validation cohort. The authors suggested that the approach could potentially be generalized to other disease states and immunological phenotypes. In a later analysis, the rate of TCR association differed among HLA loci, with DRB1 alleles having the most associated TCRs and HLA-C alleles having the fewest. The earlier analysis of almost 600 of the donors excluded some 15 rarely observed V segments, including chromosome 9 orphons, because counts were too low. A later analysis reported that several top co-occurrence clusters appeared linked to parvovirus B19, influenza, CMV and Epstein-Barr virus. V-gene and J-gene trimming of TCR beta chains was associated with a missense DCLRE1C variant in a later genetic analysis, and the association was replicated in an independent cohort. For the cohort, immune exposure information was limited to CMV serostatus. In this cohort, only TCR beta chains were sequenced, and detectable features were limited by the absence of alpha or paired-chain data. Strong co-occurrence of HLA alleles, especially DR and DQ, made assigning TCR associations to individual alleles difficult. The study listed approximately 150 TCR beta chains as associated with cytomegalovirus. A later analysis found that most CMV-associated TCR beta chains appeared HLA-restricted, with HLA associations seemingly driven largely by CMV exposure. A cluster of highly shared sequence variants was judged likely to represent a technical artifact of the sequencing pipeline. Across donors, most TCR sequences were observed very rarely, whereas some public TCRs were present in many individuals. Compared with the roughly 670-donor mean, donors in an Asian-associated ancestry cluster had fewer N-insertions in productive TCRs, according to a later genetic analysis. Correlated functional status among segregating V segments might be attributable to linkage disequilibrium, but an unknown experimental factor could not be ruled out. In an earlier analysis of a few hundred of the donors, most TCR beta V segments were observed in productive rearrangements about 90% or about 30% of the time, broadly matching IMGT annotations. The presence/absence analyses assumed that sequencing depth was roughly uniform across donors, and that assumption may not be true. HLA typing was unavailable for some donors at each locus, so association tests used only the typed subset. A further reported finding was that TCR beta sequences accurately predicted the HLA-A and HLA-B alleles for most subjects in the first cohort. In vitro tests confirmed that a few of the cytomegalovirus-associated TCR beta chains recognize cytomegalovirus antigens. At a false discovery rate of 0.05, a later analysis linked approximately 18,000 TCR beta sequences to specific HLA alleles. The 87-base-pair reads could not distinguish some IMGT-functional V segments, including TRBV6-2 and TRBV6-3, so those segments were excluded. In a later analysis, HLA-associated TCR beta chains were found to be more clonally expanded and to have lower generation probabilities than equally common non-associated chains.

V has 7 bases trimmed and J has 5 bases trimmed; junction bases matching no gene number 8. Spanning cysteine to phenylalanine, the CDR3 consists of 16 amino acids. The sequence is cut down to CDR3 DNA, 48 bases in frame from base 1. CDR1 SEHNR and CDR2 FQNEAQ were looked up in the germline V gene (reference sequence). On this clone itself: Its antigen specificity is not known. Qualities for individual bases were not recorded, and no much larger clone is one base off.

Receptors were amplified or captured by the immunoSEQ multiplex PCR assay. The multiplex PCR relied on a mix of 60 forward primers for TCR Vbeta segments and 13 reverse primers for TCR Jbeta segments. A multiplex PCR assay on genomic DNA amplified the CDR3 region of rearranged TCR beta genes. Amplified TCR beta libraries were sequenced as 87-base-pair reads on the Illumina HiSeq System. As for the authors' bioinformatics: Across the 670 or so repertoires, a later analysis counted some 81 million unique TCR beta chains, approximately 12 million of which were shared by at least two donors. To remove PCR and sequencing errors, raw reads were error-corrected and collapsed into unique sequences using a nearest-neighbor algorithm that merged closely related sequences. To assign V, D and J gene segments, CDR3 sequences were aligned to IMGT reference sequences. For a sequence to be retained, a match of at least six nucleotides to both a V gene segment and a J gene segment was required. A rearrangement was called productive if the CDR3 had no stop codons and remained in frame with V and J, and every other rearrangement was called non-productive. CDR3 was defined according to IMGT convention as the region running from the second conserved V-encoded cysteine to the conserved J-encoded phenylalanine. In an earlier analysis of roughly 580 of the donors, sequences lacking an unambiguous match to a single V gene segment were excluded. An earlier analysis of about 600 of the donors called V segments functional above 56.7% productive rearrangements and segregating when the between-donor standard deviation exceeded 5%. To diagnose cytomegalovirus status from the catalog of TCR beta chain sequences, a statistical classification framework was built. In a later analysis, V and J genes were assigned by comparing TCR nucleotide sequences against IMGT/GENE-DB human TR gene sequences. Using the TCRdist pipeline, a later analysis assigned CDR3 sequences along with most-parsimonious VDJ recombination scenarios. In a later analysis, each TCR beta chain was defined by its CDR3 amino acid sequence together with its V-gene family, and reads without a unique V-gene family were excluded. To address suspected cross-contamination and a sequencing artifact, a later analysis removed approximately 590 highly shared, low-generation-probability nucleotide sequences. A later analysis calculated a clonal expansion index for each public chain from normalized within-repertoire ranks of inferred template counts. Generation probabilities in a later analysis came from a VDJ recombination model fitted to out-of-frame rearrangements, and those results were checked against IGoR. Hypergeometric tests were used in a later analysis to score TCR-TCR, TCR-HLA and TCR-CMV co-occurrence, with a repertoire-size bias correction applied to the TCR pairs. False discovery rates were estimated in a later analysis by permuting HLA or CMV assignments 20 times. In a later analysis, co-occurring TCRs were grouped using DBSCAN, and TCRdist sequence similarity was added for clustering within HLA-allele-positive subsets. For co-occurrence clustering, repertoires with fewer than 30,000 or more than 120,000 public chains were excluded, along with five or six repertoires with anomalous nucleotide sharing. This immuneACCESS table, as held by TCRdb, lists in-frame sequences with V and J called but not all clones. Of the missing ones, under half trace to an unresolved V gene in checked studies; the others have no known cause. V, J and clone size derive from that table, while D and trimming were established from the DNA sequence. Recorded for this sample are under 140,000 clones; about 86% of them occurred a single time. Clones ranked in the top ten supply around 2% of the sample.

The cohort consisted of 600 or so healthy bone marrow donors. Cohort members were all nominally healthy when sampled, although unrecorded immune exposures were likely present. The donor was CMV seronegative and was included in the group of a few hundred seronegative cohort members. A peripheral blood sample was provided by each donor, and peripheral blood mononuclear cells were used for TCR beta sequencing. The Qiagen DNeasy Blood Extraction Kit was used to extract genomic DNA from the blood cell samples. The chain employs TRBV7-9 and TRBJ1-6, with 10 bases matching TRBD1. The sequence came from a man aged 35-49 years in good health and CMV-seronegative. Specimen: PBMCs. For the CDR3, the sequence is CASNRDRGTNNSPLHF. The DNA reads as follows: TGTGCCAGCAACCGGGACAGGGGCACCAATAATTCACCCCTCCACTTT. Reference TRBV7-9 and TRBJ1-6 proteins supply the regions before and after the CDR3; the full variable domain is: DTGVSQNPRHKITKRGQNVTFRCDPISEHNRLYWYRQTLGQGPEFLTYFQNEAQLEKSRLLSDRFSAERPKGSFSTLEIQRTEQGDSAMYLCASNRDRGTNNSPLHFGNGTRLTVT.